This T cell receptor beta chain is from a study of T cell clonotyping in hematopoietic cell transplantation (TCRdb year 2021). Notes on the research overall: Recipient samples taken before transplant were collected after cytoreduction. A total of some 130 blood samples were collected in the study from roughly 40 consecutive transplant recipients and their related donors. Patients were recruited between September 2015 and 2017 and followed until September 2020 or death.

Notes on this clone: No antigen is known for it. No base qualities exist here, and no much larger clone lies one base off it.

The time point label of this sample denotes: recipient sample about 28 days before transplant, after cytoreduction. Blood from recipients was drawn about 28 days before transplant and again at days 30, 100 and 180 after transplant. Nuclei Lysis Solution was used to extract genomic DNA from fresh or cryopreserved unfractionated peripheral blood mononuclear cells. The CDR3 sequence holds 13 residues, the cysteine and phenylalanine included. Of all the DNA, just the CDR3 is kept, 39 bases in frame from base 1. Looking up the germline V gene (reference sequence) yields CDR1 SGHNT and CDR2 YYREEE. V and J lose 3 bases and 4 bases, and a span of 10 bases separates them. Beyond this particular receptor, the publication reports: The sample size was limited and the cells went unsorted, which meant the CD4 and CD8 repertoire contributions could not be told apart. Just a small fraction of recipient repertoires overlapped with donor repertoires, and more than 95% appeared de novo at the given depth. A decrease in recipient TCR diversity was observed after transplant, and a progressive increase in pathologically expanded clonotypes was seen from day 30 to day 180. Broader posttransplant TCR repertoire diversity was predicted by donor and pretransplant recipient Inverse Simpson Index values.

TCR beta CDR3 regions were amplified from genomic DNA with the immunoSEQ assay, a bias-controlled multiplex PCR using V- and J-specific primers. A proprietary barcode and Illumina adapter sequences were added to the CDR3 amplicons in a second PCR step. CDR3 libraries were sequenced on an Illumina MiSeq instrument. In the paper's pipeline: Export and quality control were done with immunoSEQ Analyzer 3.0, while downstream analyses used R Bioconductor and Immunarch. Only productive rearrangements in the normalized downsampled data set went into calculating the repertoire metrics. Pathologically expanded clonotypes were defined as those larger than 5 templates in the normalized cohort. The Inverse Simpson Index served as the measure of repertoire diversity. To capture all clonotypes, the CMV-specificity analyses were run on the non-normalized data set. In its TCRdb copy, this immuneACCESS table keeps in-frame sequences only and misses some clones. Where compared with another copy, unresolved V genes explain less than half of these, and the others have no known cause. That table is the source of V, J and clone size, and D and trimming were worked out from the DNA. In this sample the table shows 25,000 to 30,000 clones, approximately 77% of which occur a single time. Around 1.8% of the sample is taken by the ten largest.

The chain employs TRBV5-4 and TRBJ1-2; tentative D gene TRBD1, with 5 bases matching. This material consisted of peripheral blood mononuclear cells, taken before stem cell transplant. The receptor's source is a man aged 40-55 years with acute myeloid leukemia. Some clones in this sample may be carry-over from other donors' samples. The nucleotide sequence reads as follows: TGTGCCAGCAGCTCCAGGGTTGGCTATGGCTACACCTTC. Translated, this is CASSSRVGYGYTF.